Below, 17 T cell receptor beta chains from the same sample are listed, as sequenced in a study of control samples from healthy donors and cancer patients. The assay was immunoSEQ multiplex PCR, and TCRdb's table has in-frame clones only and misses some. The table lists about 160,000 clones, 85% to 90% of them singletons, with 12% in the top ten. The sequencing sample was made of blood. Every receptor here comes from a young man in good health.

V usage is TRBV28 and J usage is TRBJ2-4, with 8 bases matching TRBD1. Germline V gene sequence: CDR1 MDHEN, CDR2 SYDVKM. V lost 6 bases to trimming and J lost 8 bases; unmatched junction nucleotides: 24. CDR3 length equals 19 residues. CDR3 in amino acids: CASSLTSGGSFGSRDIQYF. Written as DNA, the CDR3 is TGTGCCAGCAGCTTGACGTCAGGGGGCAGTTTCGGGAGTAGAGACATTCAGTACTTC.

The V call is TRBV5-8, the J call TRBJ1-1, with a tentative D call TRBD1 (5 bases). Germline CDR1 and CDR2: SGHTS and YDEGEE. Between the trimmed V and J ends, which lost 3 bases and 6 bases, there was a span of 24 bases. The CDR3 covers 17 residues. The CDR3 sequence: CASSSPWGGGKGSEAFF. The DNA of the CDR3 is TGTGCCAGCAGCTCTCCATGGGGCGGGGGGAAAGGGTCTGAAGCTTTCTTT.

The V call is TRBV29-1, the J call TRBJ1-2; 8 positions match TRBD1. Trimming removed 6 bases from V and 8 bases from J; junction bases left unmatched: 8. This CDR3 is 12 amino acids long. In germline, CDR1 is SQVTM, CDR2 ANQGSEA. The CDR3: CSVPRTGRGYTF. The CDR3 DNA follows: TGCAGCGTACCGAGGACAGGGAGAGGCTACACCTTC.

The genes are TRBV11-2 and TRBJ2-1; possible D gene TRBD2, 7 bases. CDR1 SGHAT and CDR2 FQNNGV come from the germline V gene. Trimming took off 5 bases at V and 7 bases at J, with 18 bases between the two ends. The length of the CDR3 is 15 residues. The CDR3 loop reads CASSPRWGGTNEQFF. As DNA, the CDR3 is TGTGCCAGCAGCCCAAGGTGGGGGGGGACAAATGAGCAGTTCTTC.

The V gene is TRBV3-1 (or the pseudogene TRBV3-2), the J gene TRBJ1-2, with TRBD1 as a possible D gene (5 bases). The germline V gene encodes CDR1 LGHDT and CDR2 YNNKEL (reference sequence). V was pared by 4 bases and J by 0 bases, with 12 bases between. The CDR3 consists of 15 residues. The CDR3 region is CASSPTRQTNYGYTF. As DNA, the CDR3 is TGTGCCAGCAGCCCAACACGACAGACTAACTATGGCTACACCTTC.

This sequence joins TRBV6-6 and TRBJ2-7; possible D gene TRBD2, 5 bases. With 5 bases removed from V and 5 bases from J, the gap between germline ends came to 22 bases. Germline CDR1 is MNHNY and CDR2 is SVGAGI (reference sequence). CDR3 length: 16 amino acids. CDR3 coding DNA: TGTGCCAGCAGTCCTCCCCGGACTGCCTTGGAAAACGAGCAGTACTTC. Its protein is CASSPPRTALENEQYF.

J is TRBJ1-3 and V is TRBV11-3; D unresolved. Trimming stripped 4 bases from V and 2 bases from J, with 6 bases between. The CDR3 is 13 residues long. Germline-derived CDR1 and CDR2 are SGHNT and YENEEA. In nucleotides, the CDR3 is TGTGCCAGCAGCTCCCCCCCTGGAAACACCATATATTTT. It is translated as CASSSPPGNTIYF.

The chain links TRBV4-1 to TRBJ2-3; D gene ambiguous. Trimming removed 1 base at V and 2 bases at J, with 7 bases between. From germline, CDR1 is MGHRA and CDR2 YSYEKL. The CDR3 has 14 amino acids. CDR3 sequence: CASSQVPSTDTQYF. Here the CDR3 DNA reads TGCGCCAGCAGCCAAGTGCCTTCCACAGATACGCAGTATTTT.

J is TRBJ1-2 and V is TRBV14, with unresolved D. Per germline, CDR1 SGHDN and CDR2 FVKESK. The CDR3 extends over 15 amino acids. The V end was cut by 2 bases, the J end by 4 bases, with 14 bases between. CDR3 protein: CASSQSSGSLYGYTF. The CDR3 bases are TGTGCCAGCAGCCAATCCAGCGGTAGTCTCTATGGCTACACCTTC.

The chain uses TRBV6-5 and TRBJ2-3; a weak D match, TRBD1 (6 bases). V dropped 0 bases and J dropped 2 bases, with 12 bases sitting between them. Germline CDR1 is MNHEY and CDR2 is SVGAGI. The CDR3 has 16 residues. This CDR3 reads CASSYSDMGATDTQYF. The CDR3 DNA reads as TGTGCCAGCAGTTACTCGGACATGGGGGCCACAGATACGCAGTATTTT.

In nucleotides, the CDR3 is TGCGCCAGCAGCTTACGATCGGGACTAGCGTCCTACGATACGCAGTATTTT. Residues: CASSLRSGLASYDTQYF. The V call is TRBV5-1, the J call TRBJ2-3, with 10 bases that match TRBD2. V lost 2 bases to trimming and J lost 6 bases; unmatched junction nucleotides: 12. The CDR3 has 17 amino acids. Germline V gene data show CDR1 as SGHRS and CDR2 as YFSETQ.

The J gene is TRBJ1-5, the V gene TRBV2; D gene uncertain. The CDR3 is 13 residues long. Between the trimmed V and J ends, which lost 10 bases and 0 bases, there was a span of 10 bases. Per the germline V gene, CDR1 is SNHLY and CDR2 is FYNNEI. CDR3 residues: CATQRDSNQPQHF. The CDR3 bases are TGTGCCACCCAACGGGATAGCAATCAGCCCCAGCATTTT. The full variable domain, rest sourced from reference TRBV2 and TRBJ1-5, is EPEVTQTPSHQVTQMGQEVILRCVPISNHLYFYWYRQILGQKVEFLVSFYNNEISEKSEIFDDQFSVERPDGSNFTLKIRSTKLEDSAMYFCATQRDSNQPQHFGDGTRLSIL.

As concerns this clone: Within the sample, other DNA sequences also encode this same CDR3. The CDR3, as DNA: TGTGCCATCAGTGTGGGAGGCGATTCACCCCTCCACTTT. It codes for CAISVGGDSPLHF. The chain carries TRBV10-3 and TRBJ1-6; D not resolved. This CDR3 region has 13 residues. V lost 4 bases and J lost 8, with 9 bases in between. CDR1 is ENHRY, CDR2 SYGVKD, per germline.

The rearrangement joins TRBV19 to TRBJ2-2; 12 nucleotides line up with TRBD1. Trimming removed 6 bases from V and 4 bases from J; junction bases left unmatched: 9. Looked up from germline, CDR1 is LNHDA and CDR2 is SQIVND (reference sequence). The CDR3 has 17 residues. The CDR3 DNA reads TGTGCCAGTAGAGACCGGGACAGGGGGCCGGGCACCGGGGAGCTGTTTTTT. It yields the protein CASRDRDRGPGTGELFF.

Here the CDR3 reads CASTTDRESPYF. The CDR3 DNA is TGTGCCAGCACTACCGACAGGGAATCGCCGTACTTC. The chain couples TRBV11-1 to TRBJ2-7, with 7 positions matching TRBD1. From germline, CDR1 is SGHAT and CDR2 FQDESV (reference sequence). With V trimmed by 7 bases and J by 12 bases, 12 bases remained unmatched. This CDR3 spans 12 amino acids.

This chain uses TRBV4-1 with TRBJ2-1; D is unclear. The germline CDR1 and CDR2 sequences are MGHRA and YSYEKL. This CDR3 is 17 amino acids long. Trimming stripped 0 bases from V and 0 bases from J, with 12 bases between. CDR3 region: CASSQDLWASSYNEQFF. The CDR3 nucleotides are TGCGCCAGCAGCCAAGATCTTTGGGCGAGCTCCTACAATGAGCAGTTCTTC.

The chain couples TRBV29-1 to TRBJ2-5, with TRBD2 identical over 10 bases. V lost 7 bases to trimming and J lost 5 bases; unmatched junction nucleotides: 4. Germline V gene data show CDR1 as SQVTM and CDR2 as ANQGSEA. The CDR3 sequence is 12 residues long. The CDR3 spells CSGQAGGETQYF. Here the CDR3 DNA reads TGCAGCGGGCAAGCGGGGGGGGAGACCCAGTACTTC.